Each of the 8 T cell receptor beta chains below was sequenced from the same sample in a study of T cell responses to AZD1222 COVID-19 vaccine. TCRdb's table, derived via immunoSEQ multiplex PCR, lists solely in-frame clones and lacks some. The sample yields 95,000 to 100,000 clones, about 81% seen once. The material sequenced was peripheral blood, taken 28 days after the second AZD1222 dose. These receptors originate from an adult who received the AZD1222 COVID-19 vaccine.

J is TRBJ2-5 and V is TRBV2; 8 bases match TRBD2. CDR3 size: 15 residues. The germline V gene has CDR1 SNHLY and CDR2 FYNNEI. Trimming took 8 bases from V and 5 from J; bases not matched to a gene: 13. The CDR3 bases are TGTGCCAGCCTTACACTAGCGGCGGGGACGGAGACCCAGTACTTC. This codes for CASLTLAAGTETQYF. The variable domain in full, completed from reference TRBV2 and TRBJ2-5, reads EPEVTQTPSHQVTQMGQEVILRCVPISNHLYFYWYRQILGQKVEFLVSFYNNEISEKSEIFDDQFSVERPDGSNFTLKIRSTKLEDSAMYFCASLTLAAGTETQYFGPGTRLLVL.

Of note for this clone: Additional DNA sequences in this sample encode the identical CDR3. V usage is TRBV28 and J usage is TRBJ2-7; possibly TRBD1 for D (6 bases). V lost 7 bases, J lost 5 bases, and 18 bases lay in between. Germline V gives CDR1 MDHEN, CDR2 SYDVKM. The CDR3 length is 14 residues. This CDR3 reads CASKIQGQINEQYF. The DNA of the CDR3 is TGTGCCAGCAAGATACAGGGTCAAATAAACGAGCAGTACTTC. Full variable domain (remainder filled in from reference TRBV28 and TRBJ2-7): DVKVTQSSRYLVKRTGEKVFLECVQDMDHENMFWYRQDPGLGLRLIYFSYDVKMKEKGDIPEGYSVSREKKERFSLILESASTNQTSMYLCASKIQGQINEQYFGPGTRLTVT.

J is TRBJ1-1 and V is TRBV7-9; D unclear. V was trimmed by 3 bases and J by 5 bases, leaving 10 bases between them. Germline V CDR1 and CDR2: SEHNR, FQNEAQ (reference sequence). The CDR3 is 13 residues long. CDR3 residues: CASSLGVVTEAFF. DNA for the CDR3: TGTGCCAGCAGCTTGGGAGTGGTGACTGAAGCTTTCTTT. The entire variable domain, with the rest obtained from reference TRBV7-9 and TRBJ1-1, is as follows: DTGVSQNPRHKITKRGQNVTFRCDPISEHNRLYWYRQTLGQGPEFLTYFQNEAQLEKSRLLSDRFSAERPKGSFSTLEIQRTEQGDSAMYLCASSLGVVTEAFFGQGTRLTVV.

This clone occurred a few times. Other DNA variants within this sample encode the same CDR3. The V and J genes are TRBV7-9 and TRBJ2-3; the match to TRBD1 covers 9 bases. Germline loops: CDR1 SEHNR, CDR2 FQNEAQ (reference sequence). Losses at the gene ends were 5 bases for V and 5 bases for J; bases not matched to a gene: 2. This CDR3 has 13 amino acids. The CDR3 reads CASSGQGIDTQYF. In DNA form, the CDR3 reads TGTGCCAGCAGCGGACAGGGGATAGATACGCAGTATTTT.

This sequence joins TRBV4-3 and TRBJ1-5; D unclear. CDR3 length: 13 residues. From germline, CDR1 is LGHNA and CDR2 YSLEER. Trimming shortened V by 0 bases and J by 4 bases, and 4 bases separated the two germline ends. CDR3 nucleotide sequence: TGCGCCAGCAGCCAAGAAGTGAATCAGCCCCAGCATTTT. It encodes CASSQEVNQPQHF.

The chain links TRBV5-1 to TRBJ2-3; TRBD1 is a possible D gene (5 bases). Per the germline V gene, CDR1 is SGHRS and CDR2 is YFSETQ. V lost 4 bases and J lost 1, with 16 bases in between. The CDR3 runs to 16 residues. The DNA for the CDR3 is TGCGCCAGCAGCCTAATCATTAGGGGTGGCACAGATACGCAGTATTTT. Translation gives CASSLIIRGGTDTQYF.

This clone was seen only once. V usage is TRBV6-5 and J usage is TRBJ1-4; D is ambiguous. The CDR3 has 15 amino acids. Trimming left V 2 bases short and J 3 bases short, with 10 bases between. Per the germline V gene, CDR1 is MNHEY and CDR2 is SVGAGI. CDR3 sequence: CASSYRVAPNEKLFF. Here the CDR3 DNA reads TGTGCCAGCAGTTACCGAGTCGCCCCTAATGAAAAACTGTTTTTT.

With respect to this clone: In the same sample, other DNA sequences code for this CDR3. V is TRBV5-1 and J is TRBJ1-3; unclear D gene. V lost 0 bases to trimming and J lost 1 base, with 5 bases between them. Germline CDR1 and CDR2: SGHRS and YFSETQ. The CDR3 sequence is 14 residues long. The CDR3 DNA is TGCGCCAGCAGCTTGGACGGGTCTGGAAACACCATATATTTT. It yields the protein CASSLDGSGNTIYF.